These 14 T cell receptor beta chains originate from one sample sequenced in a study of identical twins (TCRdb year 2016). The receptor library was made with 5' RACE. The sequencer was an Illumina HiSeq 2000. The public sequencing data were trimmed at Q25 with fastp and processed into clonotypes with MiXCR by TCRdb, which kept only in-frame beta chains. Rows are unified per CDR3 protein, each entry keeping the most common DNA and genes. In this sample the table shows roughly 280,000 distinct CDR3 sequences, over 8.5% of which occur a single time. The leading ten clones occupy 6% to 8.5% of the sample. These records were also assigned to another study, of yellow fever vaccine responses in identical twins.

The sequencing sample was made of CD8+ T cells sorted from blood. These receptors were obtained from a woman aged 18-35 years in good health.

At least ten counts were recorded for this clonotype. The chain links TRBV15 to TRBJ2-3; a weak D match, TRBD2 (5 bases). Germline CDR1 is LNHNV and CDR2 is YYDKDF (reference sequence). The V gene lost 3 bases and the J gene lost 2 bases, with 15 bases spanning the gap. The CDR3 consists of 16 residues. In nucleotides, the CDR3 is TGTGCCACCAGCAGGCATAGCGACGGGTACACAGATACGCAGTATTTT. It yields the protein CATSRHSDGYTDTQYF. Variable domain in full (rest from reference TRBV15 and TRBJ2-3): DAMVIQNPRYQVTQFGKPVTLSCSQTLNHNVMYWYQQKSSQAPKLLFHYYDKDFNNEADTPDNFQSRRPNTSFCFLDIRSPGLGDTAMYLCATSRHSDGYTDTQYFGPGTRLTVL.

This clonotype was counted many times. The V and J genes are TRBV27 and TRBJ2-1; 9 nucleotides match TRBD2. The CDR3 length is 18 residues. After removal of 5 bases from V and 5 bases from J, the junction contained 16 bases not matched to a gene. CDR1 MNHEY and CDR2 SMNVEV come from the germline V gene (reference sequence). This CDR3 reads CASSIIQLAGVRDNEQFF. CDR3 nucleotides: TGTGCCAGCAGTATAATCCAATTAGCGGGAGTGAGAGACAATGAGCAGTTCTTC.

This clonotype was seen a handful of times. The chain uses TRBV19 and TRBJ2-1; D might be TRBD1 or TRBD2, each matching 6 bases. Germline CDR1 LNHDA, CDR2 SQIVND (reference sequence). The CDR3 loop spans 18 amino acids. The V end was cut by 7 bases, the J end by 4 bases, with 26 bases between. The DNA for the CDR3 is TGTGCCAGTACCGCCCCCAAAGGGGGAGGTGGGCCTTACAATGAGCAGTTCTTC. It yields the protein CASTAPKGGGGPYNEQFF.

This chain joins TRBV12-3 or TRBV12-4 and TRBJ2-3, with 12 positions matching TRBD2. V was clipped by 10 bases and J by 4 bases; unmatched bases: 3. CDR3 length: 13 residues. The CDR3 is CATSGGASDTQYF. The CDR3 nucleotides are TGTGCCACTAGCGGGGGGGCCTCAGATACGCAGTATTTT.

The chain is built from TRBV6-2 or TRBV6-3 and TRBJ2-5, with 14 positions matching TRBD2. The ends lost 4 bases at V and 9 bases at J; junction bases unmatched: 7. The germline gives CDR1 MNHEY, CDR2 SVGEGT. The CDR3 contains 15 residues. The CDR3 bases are TGTGCCAGCAGTTCTACGGGACTAGCGGGAGCATCCCAGTACTTC. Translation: CASSSTGLAGASQYF.

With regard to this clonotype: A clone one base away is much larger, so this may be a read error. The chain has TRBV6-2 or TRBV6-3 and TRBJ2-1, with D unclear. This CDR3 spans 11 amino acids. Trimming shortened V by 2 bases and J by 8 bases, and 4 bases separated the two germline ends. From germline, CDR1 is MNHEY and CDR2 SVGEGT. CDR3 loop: CASSYPHEQFF. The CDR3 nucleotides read TGTGCCAGCAGTTACCCCCATGAGCAGTTCTTC.

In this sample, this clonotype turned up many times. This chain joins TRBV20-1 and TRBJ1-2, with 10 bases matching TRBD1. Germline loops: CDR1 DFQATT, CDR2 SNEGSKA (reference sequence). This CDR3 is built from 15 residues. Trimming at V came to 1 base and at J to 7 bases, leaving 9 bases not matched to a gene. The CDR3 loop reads CSARASVTGGIGYTF. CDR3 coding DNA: TGCAGTGCTAGAGCGTCGGTGACAGGGGGCATTGGCTACACCTTC.

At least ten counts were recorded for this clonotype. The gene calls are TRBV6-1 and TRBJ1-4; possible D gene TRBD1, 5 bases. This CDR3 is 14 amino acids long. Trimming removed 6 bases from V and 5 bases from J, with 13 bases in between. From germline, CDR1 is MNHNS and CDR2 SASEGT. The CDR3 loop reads CASSAGTENEKLFF. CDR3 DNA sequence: TGTGCCAGCAGCGCCGGGACCGAGAATGAAAAACTGTTTTTT.

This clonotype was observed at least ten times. This chain's CDR3 is CASSLEGRDGSPLHF. The CDR3 DNA reads TGTGCCAGCAGCTTGGAGGGGAGGGATGGGTCACCCCTCCACTTT. The V gene is TRBV7-9, the J gene TRBJ1-6; D is possibly TRBD1 (5 bases). The CDR3 runs 15 residues. Trimming removed 3 bases from V and 10 bases from J, with 16 bases in between. Per the germline V gene, CDR1 is SEHNR and CDR2 is FQNEAQ (reference sequence).

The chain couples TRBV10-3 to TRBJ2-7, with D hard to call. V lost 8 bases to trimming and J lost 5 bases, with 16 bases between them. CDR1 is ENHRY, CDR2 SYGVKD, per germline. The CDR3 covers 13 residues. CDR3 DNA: TGTGCCATCGGGAAAGGGTATGAGAACGAGCAGTACTTC. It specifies CAIGKGYENEQYF.

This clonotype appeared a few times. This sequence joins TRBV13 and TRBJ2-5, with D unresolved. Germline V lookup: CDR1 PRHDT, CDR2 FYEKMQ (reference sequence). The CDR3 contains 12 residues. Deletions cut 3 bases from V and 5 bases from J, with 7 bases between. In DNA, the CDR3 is TGTGCCAGCAGCTTTCATCGGGAGACCCAGTACTTC. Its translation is CASSFHRETQYF.

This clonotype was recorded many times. The DNA for the CDR3 is TGTGCCAGCAGCCCGAGTCTCAGGAGCTCCTACGAGCAGTACTTC. Translation gives CASSPSLRSSYEQYF. V usage is TRBV27 and J usage is TRBJ2-7; no definite D call. V was clipped by 6 bases and J by 0 bases, with 15 bases between them. CDR3 size: 15 residues. Germline V CDR1 and CDR2: MNHEY, SMNVEV (reference sequence).

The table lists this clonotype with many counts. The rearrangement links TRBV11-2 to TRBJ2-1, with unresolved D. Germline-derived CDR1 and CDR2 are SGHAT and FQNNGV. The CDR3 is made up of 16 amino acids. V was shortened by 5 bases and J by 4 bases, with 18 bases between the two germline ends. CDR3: CASSRIPLVIYNEQFF. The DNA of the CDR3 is TGTGCCAGCAGCCGAATCCCCTTGGTGATTTACAATGAGCAGTTCTTC. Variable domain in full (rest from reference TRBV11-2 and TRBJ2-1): EAGVAQSPRYKIIEKRQSVAFWCNPISGHATLYWYQQILGQGPKLLIQFQNNGVVDDSQLPKDRFSAERLKGVDSTLKIQPAKLEDSAVYLCASSRIPLVIYNEQFFGPGTRLTVL.

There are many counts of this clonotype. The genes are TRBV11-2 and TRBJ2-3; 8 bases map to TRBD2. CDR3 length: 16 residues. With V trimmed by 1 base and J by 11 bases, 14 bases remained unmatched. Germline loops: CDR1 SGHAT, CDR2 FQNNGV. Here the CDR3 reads CASSLGASGLDKVQYF. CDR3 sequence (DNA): TGTGCCAGCAGCTTAGGGGCTAGCGGGCTCGACAAGGTGCAGTATTTT.